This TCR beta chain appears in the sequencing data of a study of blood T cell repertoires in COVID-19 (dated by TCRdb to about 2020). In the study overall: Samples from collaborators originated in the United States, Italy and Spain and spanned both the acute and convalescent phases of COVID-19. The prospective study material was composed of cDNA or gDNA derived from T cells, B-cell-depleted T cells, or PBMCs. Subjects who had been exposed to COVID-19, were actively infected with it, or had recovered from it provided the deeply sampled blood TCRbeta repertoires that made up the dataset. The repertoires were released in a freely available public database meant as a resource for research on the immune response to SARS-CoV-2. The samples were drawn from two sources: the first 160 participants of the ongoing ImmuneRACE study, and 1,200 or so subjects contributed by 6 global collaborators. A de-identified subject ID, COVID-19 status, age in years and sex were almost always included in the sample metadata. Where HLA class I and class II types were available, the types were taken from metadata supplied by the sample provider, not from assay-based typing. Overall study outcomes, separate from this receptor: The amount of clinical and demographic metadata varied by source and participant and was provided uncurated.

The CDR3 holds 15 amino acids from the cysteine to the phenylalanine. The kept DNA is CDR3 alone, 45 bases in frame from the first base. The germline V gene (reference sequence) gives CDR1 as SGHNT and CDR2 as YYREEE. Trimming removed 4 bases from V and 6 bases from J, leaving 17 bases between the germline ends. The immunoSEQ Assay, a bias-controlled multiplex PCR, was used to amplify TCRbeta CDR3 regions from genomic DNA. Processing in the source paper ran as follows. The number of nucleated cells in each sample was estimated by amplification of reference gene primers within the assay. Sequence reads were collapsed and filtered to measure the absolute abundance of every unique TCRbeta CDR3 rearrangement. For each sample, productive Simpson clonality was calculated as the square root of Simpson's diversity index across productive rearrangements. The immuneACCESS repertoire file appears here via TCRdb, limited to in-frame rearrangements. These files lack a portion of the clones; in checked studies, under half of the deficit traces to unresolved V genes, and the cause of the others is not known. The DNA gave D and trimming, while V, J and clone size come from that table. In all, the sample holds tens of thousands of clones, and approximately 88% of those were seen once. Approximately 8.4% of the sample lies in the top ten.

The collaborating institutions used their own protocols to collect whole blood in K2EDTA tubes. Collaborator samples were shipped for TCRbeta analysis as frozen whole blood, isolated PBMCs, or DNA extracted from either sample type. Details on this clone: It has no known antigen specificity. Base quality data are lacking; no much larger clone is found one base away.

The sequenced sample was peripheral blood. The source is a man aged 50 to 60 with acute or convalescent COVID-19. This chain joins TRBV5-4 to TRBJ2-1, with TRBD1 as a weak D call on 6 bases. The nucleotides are TGTGCCAGCAGCCCCAATCGGGACACATTCAATGAGCAGTTCTTC. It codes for CASSPNRDTFNEQFF.